These 2 T cell receptor beta chains share one sample of origin, sequenced in a study of cytomegalovirus exposure and HLA in healthy donors. The PCR used 60 Vbeta and 13 Jbeta primers. The table came from immunoSEQ multiplex PCR; TCRdb's copy has only in-frame clones and leaves some out. The data hold about 130,000 clones, with 80% observed a single time. The sequenced sample was PBMCs. These receptor sequences come from a man aged 25-45 years in good health and CMV-seronegative.

DNA of the CDR3: TGTGCCATCTCACCGGGGACAGGCACTGAAGCTTTCTTT. It codes for CAISPGTGTEAFF. The rearrangement uses TRBV2 and TRBJ1-1; TRBD1 matches 8 bases. Trimming at V came to 10 bases and at J to 4 bases, leaving 8 bases not matched to a gene. CDR3 length equals 13 residues. In germline, CDR1 is SNHLY, CDR2 FYNNEI.

A few counts support this clone. The rearrangement joins TRBV5-1 to TRBJ2-7; 7 bases map to TRBD2. With V trimmed by 7 bases and J by 5 bases, 9 bases remained unmatched. The germline V gene encodes CDR1 SGHRS and CDR2 YFSETQ. The CDR3 has 13 residues. DNA for the CDR3: TGCGCCAGCGGATTTGCGGGAGTCGACGAGCAGTACTTC. Its protein product is CASGFAGVDEQYF.